This T cell receptor (beta chain) was retrieved from a study of memory CD4+ T cells and cytomegalovirus serostatus. Profiling relied on immunoSEQ multiplex PCR, and the TCRdb table lists in-frame clones only, not all of them. The sample shows tens of thousands of clones, about 81% of them seen only once. Per germline, CDR1 KGHSH and CDR2 LQKENI. This CDR3 region has 16 residues. Trimming stripped 5 bases from V and 10 bases from J, with 24 bases between. Single viable CD3+CD4+CD8-CD45RO+ cells were sorted as the memory CD4+ T cells. The receptor's source is an adult in good health and CMV-seronegative. This chain joins TRBV18 and TRBJ2-1; D not resolved. The source material was memory CD4+ T cells from blood. CDR3: CASSTRLIAGNDEQFF. The DNA for the CDR3 is TGTGCCAGCTCAACTCGGTTAATAGCTGGCAATGACGAGCAGTTCTTC.